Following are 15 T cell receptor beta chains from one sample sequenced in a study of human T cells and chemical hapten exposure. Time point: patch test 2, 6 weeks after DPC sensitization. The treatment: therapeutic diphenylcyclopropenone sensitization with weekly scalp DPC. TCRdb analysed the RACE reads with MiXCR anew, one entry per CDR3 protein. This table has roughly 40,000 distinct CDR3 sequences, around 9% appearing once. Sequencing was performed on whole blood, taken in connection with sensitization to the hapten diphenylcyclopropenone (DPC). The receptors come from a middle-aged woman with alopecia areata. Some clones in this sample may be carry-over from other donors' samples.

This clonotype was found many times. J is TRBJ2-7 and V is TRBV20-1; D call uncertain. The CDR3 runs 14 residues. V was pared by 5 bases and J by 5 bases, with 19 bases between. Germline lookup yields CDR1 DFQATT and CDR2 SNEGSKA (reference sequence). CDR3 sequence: CSAVMVGFEDEQYF. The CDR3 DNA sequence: TGCAGTGCTGTAATGGTGGGTTTTGAGGACGAGCAGTACTTC.

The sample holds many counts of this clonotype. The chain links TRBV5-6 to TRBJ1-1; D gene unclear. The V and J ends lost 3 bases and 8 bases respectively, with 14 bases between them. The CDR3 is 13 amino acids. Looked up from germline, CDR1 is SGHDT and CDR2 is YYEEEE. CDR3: CASSSSGQVEAFF. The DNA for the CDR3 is TGTGCCAGCAGCTCCTCGGGTCAAGTCGAAGCTTTCTTT.

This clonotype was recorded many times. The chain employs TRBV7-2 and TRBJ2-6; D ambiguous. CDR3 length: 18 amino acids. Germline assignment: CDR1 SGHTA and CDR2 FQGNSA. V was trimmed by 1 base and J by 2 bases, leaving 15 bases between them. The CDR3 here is CASSLVPGRGAGANVLTF. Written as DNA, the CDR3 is TGTGCCAGCAGCTTAGTTCCAGGAAGAGGTGCTGGGGCCAACGTCCTGACTTTC.

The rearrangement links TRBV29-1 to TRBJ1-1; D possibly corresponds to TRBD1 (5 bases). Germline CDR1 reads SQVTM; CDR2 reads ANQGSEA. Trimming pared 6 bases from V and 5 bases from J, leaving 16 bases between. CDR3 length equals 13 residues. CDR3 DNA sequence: TGCAGCGTGCCCCCGGGGGGGGGAACTGAAGCTTTCTTT. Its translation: CSVPPGGGTEAFF.

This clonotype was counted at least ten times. In DNA form, the CDR3 reads TGCAGTGCTACCCAGGGACCCGCAACTAATGAAAAACTGTTTTTT. Protein product: CSATQGPATNEKLFF. The chain recombines TRBV20-1 with TRBJ1-4; perhaps TRBD1 as D (5 bases). The CDR3 sequence is 15 residues long. The germline gives CDR1 DFQATT, CDR2 SNEGSKA (reference sequence). Trimming left V 4 bases short and J 0 bases short, with 12 bases between.

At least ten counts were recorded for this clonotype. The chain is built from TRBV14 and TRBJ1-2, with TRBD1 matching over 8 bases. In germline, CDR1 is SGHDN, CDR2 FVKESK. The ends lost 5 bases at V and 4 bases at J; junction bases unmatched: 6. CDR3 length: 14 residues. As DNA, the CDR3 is TGTGCCAGCAGCGGACAGGGATTACCCTATGGCTACACCTTC. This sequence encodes CASSGQGLPYGYTF.

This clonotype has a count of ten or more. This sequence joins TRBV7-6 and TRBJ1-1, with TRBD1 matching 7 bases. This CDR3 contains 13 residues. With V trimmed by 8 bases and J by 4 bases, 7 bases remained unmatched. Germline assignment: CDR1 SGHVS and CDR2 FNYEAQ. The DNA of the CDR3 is TGTGCCAGCCTAATATCAGGGGGCACTGAAGCTTTCTTT. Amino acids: CASLISGGTEAFF.

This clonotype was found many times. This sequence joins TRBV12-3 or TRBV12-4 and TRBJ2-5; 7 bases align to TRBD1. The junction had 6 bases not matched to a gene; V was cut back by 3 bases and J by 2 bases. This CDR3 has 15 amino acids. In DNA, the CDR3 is TGTGCCAGCAGTTTGGGACAGACTTCACAAGAGACCCAGTACTTC. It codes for CASSLGQTSQETQYF.

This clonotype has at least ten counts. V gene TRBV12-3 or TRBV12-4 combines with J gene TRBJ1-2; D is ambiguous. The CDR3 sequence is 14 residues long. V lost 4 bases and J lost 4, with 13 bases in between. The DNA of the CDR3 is TGTGCCAGCAGTTACGGCGACACCTCCTATGGCTACACCTTC. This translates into CASSYGDTSYGYTF.

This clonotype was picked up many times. CDR3 coding DNA: TGTGCCAGCAGATTACGGGACAGGGGAACAGATACGCAGTATTTT. It translates to CASRLRDRGTDTQYF. The chain uses TRBV7-2 and TRBJ2-3, with TRBD1 identical over 10 bases. This CDR3 has 15 amino acids. Trimming removed 6 bases from V and 3 bases from J; junction bases left unmatched: 6. Germline V gene data show CDR1 as SGHTA and CDR2 as FQGNSA.

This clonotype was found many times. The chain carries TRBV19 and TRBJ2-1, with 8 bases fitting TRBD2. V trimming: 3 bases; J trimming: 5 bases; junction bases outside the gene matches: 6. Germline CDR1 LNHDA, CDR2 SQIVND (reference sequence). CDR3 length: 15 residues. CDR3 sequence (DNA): TGTGCCAGTAGTATTGCGGGGGGCTTTCACAATGAGCAGTTCTTC. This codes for CASSIAGGFHNEQFF.

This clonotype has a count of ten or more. CDR3 region: CASSHLGGEYNEQFF. CDR3 coding DNA: TGCGCCAGCAGCCACCTCGGGGGGGAATACAATGAGCAGTTCTTC. This chain links TRBV4-1 with TRBJ2-1; the match to TRBD2 covers 8 bases. Germline CDR1 reads MGHRA; CDR2 reads YSYEKL. The CDR3 extends over 15 amino acids. V lost 3 bases to trimming and J lost 4 bases; unmatched junction nucleotides: 5.

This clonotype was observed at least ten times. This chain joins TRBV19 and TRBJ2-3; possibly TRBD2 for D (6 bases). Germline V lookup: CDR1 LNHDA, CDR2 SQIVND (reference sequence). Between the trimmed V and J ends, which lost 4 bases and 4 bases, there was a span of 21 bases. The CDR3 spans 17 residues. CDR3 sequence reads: CASSSRRGSGASDTQYF. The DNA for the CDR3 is TGTGCCAGTAGTAGCCGCCGGGGTAGCGGAGCGTCAGATACGCAGTATTTT. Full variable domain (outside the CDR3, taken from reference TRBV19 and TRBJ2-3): DGGITQSPKYLFRKEGQNVTLSCEQNLNHDAMYWYRQDPGQGLRLIYYSQIVNDFQKGDIAEGYSVSREKKESFPLTVTSAQKNPTAFYLCASSSRRGSGASDTQYFGPGTRLTVL.

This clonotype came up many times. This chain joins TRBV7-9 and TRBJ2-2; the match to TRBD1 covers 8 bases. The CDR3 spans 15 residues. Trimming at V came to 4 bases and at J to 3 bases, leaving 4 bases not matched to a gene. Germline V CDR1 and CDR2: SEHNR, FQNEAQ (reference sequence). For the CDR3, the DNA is TGTGCCAGCAGCTCAGGGGGCGCTTACACCGGGGAGCTGTTTTTT. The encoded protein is CASSSGGAYTGELFF.

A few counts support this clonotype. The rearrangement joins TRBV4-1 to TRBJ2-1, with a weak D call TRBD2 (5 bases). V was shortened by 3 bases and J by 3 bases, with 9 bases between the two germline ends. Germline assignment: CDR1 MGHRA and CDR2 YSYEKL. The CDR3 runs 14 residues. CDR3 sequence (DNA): TGCGCCAGCAGCCAGCTAACTAGCTACAATGAGCAGTTCTTC. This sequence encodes CASSQLTSYNEQFF.